Included here is one T cell receptor beta chain sequence, with context. Its antigen is currently unknown. This sample includes further DNA sequences coding for the same CDR3. The data are from a study of T cell responses to AZD1222 COVID-19 vaccine. Findings and caveats of the study: Vaccine-associated CD4 TCRs ranged over spike, dominating at 160-218 and 743-854. White British ancestry dominated among donors, who included more females, and clonal diversity was possibly underestimated.

Per the germline V gene, CDR1 is SGHRS and CDR2 is YFSETQ. The V and J ends lost 0 bases and 2 bases respectively, with 8 bases between them. CDR3 length: 14 residues. The data were produced by immunoSEQ multiplex PCR, yet TCRdb's version contains in-frame clones alone and is incomplete. Here the sample spans roughly 150,000 clones, 85% to 95% being singletons. The TCR originated in an adult in good health. The rearrangement joins TRBV5-1 to TRBJ1-2; D is possibly TRBD1 (5 bases). Sequenced material: peripheral blood, taken on day 0 of AZD1222 vaccination. The DNA for the CDR3 is TGCGCCAGCAGCTTGGCCGGGGCGAACTATGGCTACACCTTC. Translation gives CASSLAGANYGYTF.